This T cell receptor beta chain was identified during a study of OX40 agonist ivuxolimab in advanced cancers. As for the study in general: A mean age of roughly 60 years, range roughly 23 to 85, was recorded, and over 65% were male.

Repertoires were generated with immunoSEQ multiplex PCR, while TCRdb's copy carries only in-frame clones and drops some. The sample contains roughly 50,000 clones, roughly 90% of which appear only once. This CDR3 has 19 amino acids. The V gene's germline CDR1 is SGDLS and CDR2 YYNGEE. Deletions cut 0 bases from V and 2 bases from J, with 21 bases between. Overall study results and limits: Normalized expansion of T-cell clones was also low for some nonresponders. CD4+ and CD8+ blood T cells expanded clonally by week 6 at 0.1 to 3.0 mg/kg. No determination was made of the antigen specificity of the expanded peripheral T cells.

Comments on this clone: The antigen remains undetermined.

This material consisted of CD4+ or CD8+ T cells sorted from blood, taken in a trial of the OX40 agonist ivuxolimab. This clonotype originated in an adult with an advanced solid tumor such as melanoma, head and neck, liver or kidney cancer. The chain recombines TRBV9 with TRBJ2-1; the D call may be TRBD1 or TRBD2 (6 bases each). The CDR3 coding sequence is TGTGCCAGCAGCGTAGGCGGGACTGCAGGGGATGACCCCTACAATGAGCAGTTCTTC. Protein product: CASSVGGTAGDDPYNEQFF.